A single sample is the source of the 10 T cell receptor beta chains below, sequenced in a study of cytomegalovirus exposure and HLA in healthy donors. In the PCR, 60 Vbeta and 13 Jbeta primers were used. TCRdb's table, derived via immunoSEQ multiplex PCR, lists solely in-frame clones and lacks some. Here the sample spans more than 150,000 clones, about 85% being singletons. Material: PBMCs. Source of these receptors: a woman in her late teens or twenties in good health and CMV-seronegative.

The chain employs TRBV7-3 and TRBJ2-1; 16 bases align to TRBD2. Unmatched junction bases numbered 2, after V lost 4 bases and J lost 8 bases. The germline V gene has CDR1 SGHTA and CDR2 FQGTGA. The CDR3 consists of 15 residues. Here the CDR3 DNA reads TGTGCCAGCAGCTCGGGACTAGCGGGAGGGTATGAGCAGTTCTTC. Protein: CASSSGLAGGYEQFF.

The rearrangement uses TRBV13 and TRBJ1-4; D may be TRBD1 (6 bases). V was shortened by 5 bases and J by 0 bases, with 19 bases between the two germline ends. This CDR3 contains 18 residues. Germline-derived CDR1 and CDR2 are PRHDT and FYEKMQ (reference sequence). Here the CDR3 reads CASSRPRGGVATNEKLFF. The DNA of the CDR3 is TGTGCCAGCAGCCGGCCGAGGGGGGGTGTTGCAACTAATGAAAAACTGTTTTTT.

The chain employs TRBV10-3 and TRBJ2-7; 11 nucleotides line up with TRBD2. Unmatched junction bases numbered 12, after V lost 3 bases and J lost 5 bases. The CDR3 loop spans 17 amino acids. Germline lookup yields CDR1 ENHRY and CDR2 SYGVKD. CDR3 amino acids: CAISDDDWVAGGDEQYF. CDR3 DNA sequence: TGTGCCATCAGTGATGACGACTGGGTAGCGGGAGGGGACGAGCAGTACTTC.

The J gene is TRBJ1-1, the V gene TRBV5-5, with D unresolved. The germline gives CDR1 SGHKS, CDR2 YYEKEE (reference sequence). There are 15 residues in the CDR3. The germline V and J ends were trimmed by 2 bases and 0 bases, with 11 bases remaining between them. CDR3 sequence reads: CASSFFRGMNTEAFF. The CDR3 DNA sequence: TGTGCCAGCAGCTTCTTCCGGGGAATGAACACTGAAGCTTTCTTT.

The rearrangement links TRBV6-1 to TRBJ2-7; D is possibly TRBD1 (7 bases). V dropped 2 bases and J dropped 5 bases, with 16 bases sitting between them. The CDR3 runs 15 residues. The germline gives CDR1 MNHNS, CDR2 SASEGT. The CDR3 reads CASSEIGGRGDEQYF. The CDR3 nucleotides are TGTGCCAGCAGTGAAATAGGAGGCAGGGGGGACGAGCAGTACTTC.

V gene TRBV7-9 combines with J gene TRBJ1-1; TRBD1 agrees at 10 bases. Looked up from germline, CDR1 is SEHNR and CDR2 is FQNEAQ (reference sequence). The CDR3 sequence is 15 residues long. V shed 5 bases, J shed 6 bases, and the junction held 9 bases outside the gene matches. In DNA, the CDR3 is TGTGCCAGCAGCACCGGGACAGGGGCGACGGCTGAAGCTTTCTTT. This sequence encodes CASSTGTGATAEAFF.

The chain is built from TRBV19 and TRBJ2-3, with D maybe TRBD2 (5 bases). This CDR3 comprises 15 residues. V was trimmed by 4 bases and J by 1 base, leaving 12 bases between them. Germline V gene lookup returns CDR1 LNHDA and CDR2 SQIVND (reference sequence). The CDR3 region is CASSSWRVGTDTQYF. CDR3 sequence (DNA): TGTGCCAGTAGTAGTTGGCGGGTCGGCACAGATACGCAGTATTTT.

This chain uses TRBV18 with TRBJ2-5, with D perhaps TRBD2 (5 bases). CDR1 is KGHSH and CDR2 is LQKENI in the germline V gene. Trimming cost V 0 bases and J 1 base, with 9 bases left between them. This CDR3 has 15 residues. CDR3 amino acids: CASSPPSGSQETQYF. The CDR3 DNA follows: TGTGCCAGCTCACCACCGTCGGGGAGCCAAGAGACCCAGTACTTC.

This chain links TRBV11-1 with TRBJ1-5; TRBD1 agrees at 9 bases. Unmatched junction bases numbered 8, after V lost 5 bases and J lost 6 bases. The CDR3 runs to 15 residues. Germline V gene sequence: CDR1 SGHAT, CDR2 FQDESV (reference sequence). This CDR3 is CASSVRQGVSQPQHF. CDR3 sequence (DNA): TGTGCCAGCAGCGTCCGACAGGGGGTCAGTCAGCCCCAGCATTTT.

On this clone: The same CDR3 also results from other DNA sequences found in this sample. The CDR3 spells CASSLAGGPYEQYF. The CDR3 coding sequence is TGCGCCAGCAGTCTGGCGGGGGGGCCCTACGAGCAGTACTTC. The genes are TRBV4-3 and TRBJ2-7; 9 bases align to TRBD2. The CDR3 covers 14 residues. V was clipped by 6 bases and J by 2 bases; unmatched bases: 5. Germline CDR1 reads LGHNA; CDR2 reads YSLEER.